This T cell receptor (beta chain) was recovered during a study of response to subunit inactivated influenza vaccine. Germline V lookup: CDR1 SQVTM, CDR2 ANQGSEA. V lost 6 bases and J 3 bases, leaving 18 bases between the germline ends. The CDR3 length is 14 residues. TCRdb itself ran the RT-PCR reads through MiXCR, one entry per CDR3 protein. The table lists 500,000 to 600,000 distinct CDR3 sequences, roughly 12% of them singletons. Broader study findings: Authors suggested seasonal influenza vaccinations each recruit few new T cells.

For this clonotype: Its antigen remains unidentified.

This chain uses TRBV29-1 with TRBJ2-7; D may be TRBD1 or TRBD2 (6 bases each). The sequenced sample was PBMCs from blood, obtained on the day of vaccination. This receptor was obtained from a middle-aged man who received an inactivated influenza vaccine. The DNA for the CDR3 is TGCAGCGTGACGTCGGGGGCGGGGAGCTACGAGCAGTACTTC. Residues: CSVTSGAGSYEQYF.